This T cell receptor (beta chain) derives from a study of early T cells in non-severe SARS-CoV-2 infection. About the research overall: Chains were unpaired, as sequencing was done on bulk RNA from unsorted whole blood. General observations from the study: In VDJdb matching, anti-spike CD8 responses were favored while private and CD4 specificities went missing.

The CDR3 runs to 16 residues. In the library, individual cDNA molecules carried attached unique molecular identifiers. TCRdb reprocessed the 5' RACE reads with MiXCR, giving one entry per CDR3 protein. This sample has 60,000 to 75,000 distinct CDR3 sequences, with 10% to 15% found just once. This clonotype appeared many times. The antigen remains undetermined. The sequence was collected from an adult who was a healthcare worker with PCR-confirmed SARS-CoV-2 infection or an uninfected control (not recorded which). The sample in question was whole blood, obtained at baseline. The chain has TRBV21-1 and TRBJ2-2; the table's D call, TRBD1, was not checked against the DNA. TRBV21-1 constitutes a pseudogene. In nucleotides, the CDR3 is TGTGCCAGCAGCAGGGAACAGGGGACTGTCACCGGGGAGCTGTTTTTT. It yields the protein CASSREQGTVTGELFF.